Listed here is a single T cell receptor (beta chain). Its specificity is not known. The record originates from a study of T cell responses to AZD1222 COVID-19 vaccine. The data were produced by immunoSEQ multiplex PCR, yet TCRdb's version contains in-frame clones alone and is incomplete. The table includes about 140,000 clones, 85% to 95% detected once. The CDR3 has 15 residues. V lost 0 bases to trimming and J lost 7 bases, with 13 bases between them. Germline CDR1 is SGHRS and CDR2 is YFSETQ. Study-wide findings and caveats: Unmutated variant regions reportedly attract nearly half of all spike-specific TCRs.

Sequencing used peripheral blood, obtained 28 days after the second AZD1222 dose. This clonotype was obtained from an adult who received the AZD1222 COVID-19 vaccine. The chain is built from TRBV5-1 and TRBJ1-4, with D tentatively TRBD1 (5 bases). The chain's CDR3 is CASSLEGTGVEKLFF. The CDR3 bases are TGCGCCAGCAGCTTGGAAGGGACCGGGGTTGAAAAACTGTTTTTT. The full variable domain, rest sourced from reference TRBV5-1 and TRBJ1-4, is KAGVTQTPRYLIKTRGQQVTLSCSPISGHRSVSWYQQTPGQGLQFLFEYFSETQRNKGNFPGRFSGRQFSNSRSEMNVSTLELGDSALYLCASSLEGTGVEKLFFGSGTQLSVL.